Following are 5 T cell receptor beta chains from one sample sequenced in a study of cytomegalovirus exposure and HLA in healthy donors. The PCR used 60 Vbeta and 13 Jbeta primers. TCRdb keeps only in-frame clones here, not all; method: immunoSEQ multiplex PCR. The sample includes 85,000 to 130,000 clones, 70% to 85% of them seen just once. Sequencing was done on a sample of PBMCs. These receptors all stem from a man aged 60-69 years in good health and CMV-seronegative.

This chain uses TRBV7-2 with TRBJ2-5, with D possibly TRBD1 on 6 matching bases. Trimming removed 5 bases at V and 5 bases at J, with 18 bases between. CDR1 SGHTA and CDR2 FQGNSA come from the germline V gene. The CDR3 runs to 15 residues. In nucleotides, the CDR3 is TGTGCCAGCAGCCCGCAACAGGGATCACGGGAGACCCAGTACTTC. This codes for CASSPQQGSRETQYF.

The V call is TRBV5-1, the J call TRBJ1-3; D ambiguous. This CDR3 has 14 amino acids. Trimming cost V 0 bases and J 9 bases, with 13 bases left between them. CDR1 and CDR2 (germline): SGHRS, YFSETQ. For the CDR3, the DNA is TGCGCCAGCAGCTTGGACTCAGCGGCAGCCACCATATATTTT. It encodes CASSLDSAAATIYF.

This rearrangement joins TRBV13 to TRBJ1-3; perhaps TRBD1 as D (5 bases). This CDR3 has 20 amino acids. CDR1 PRHDT and CDR2 FYEKMQ come from the germline V gene (reference sequence). V dropped 5 bases and J dropped 2 bases, with 28 bases sitting between them. CDR3 sequence: CASSPLTPTPGIVAGNTIYF. The DNA for the CDR3 is TGTGCCAGCAGCCCCCTCACACCGACCCCAGGGATCGTGGCTGGAAACACCATATATTTT.

Remarks on this clone: Other DNA variants within this sample encode the same CDR3. The V gene is TRBV7-9, the J gene TRBJ2-1; TRBD2 might be the D (6 bases). The CDR3 has 16 residues. Trimming removed 0 bases from V and 4 bases from J, with 13 bases in between. Germline V gene sequence: CDR1 SEHNR, CDR2 FQNEAQ (reference sequence). CDR3 nucleotides: TGTGCCAGCAGCTTAGCTTTGGCAGGGACTTACAATGAGCAGTTCTTC. It encodes CASSLALAGTYNEQFF.

J is TRBJ1-2 and V is TRBV19; 10 bases align to TRBD1. CDR3 length equals 15 residues. Germline V lookup: CDR1 LNHDA, CDR2 SQIVND (reference sequence). V shed 3 bases and J 5 bases; nucleotides not matched to a gene: 6. The CDR3 sequence is CASSIDRGRRYGYTF. The CDR3 nucleotides read TGTGCCAGTAGTATTGACAGGGGGCGCAGGTATGGCTACACCTTC.